Shown below are 24 T cell receptor beta chains from a single sample sequenced in a study of blood T cell repertoires in COVID-19. TCRdb keeps only in-frame clones here, not all; method: immunoSEQ multiplex PCR. The sample yields over 350,000 clones, 90% to 95% seen once. Sequences were obtained from PBMCs or T cells enriched from blood (not recorded which). The receptors come from a woman between 35 and 50 years old who had been exposed to COVID-19.

V gene TRBV15 combines with J gene TRBJ1-2, with D perhaps matching TRBD1 (6 bases). From germline, CDR1 is LNHNV and CDR2 YYDKDF (reference sequence). V lost 3 bases and J 3 bases, leaving 14 bases between the germline ends. The CDR3 has 15 amino acids. CDR3: CATSSSQGLDYGYTF. For the CDR3, the DNA is TGTGCCACCAGCAGTTCCCAGGGGTTGGACTATGGCTACACCTTC.

The chain joins TRBV9 to TRBJ2-3; 10 bases line up with TRBD2. The CDR3 has 16 residues. Germline values: CDR1 SGDLS, CDR2 YYNGEE. Unmatched junction bases numbered 8, after V lost 3 bases and J lost 4 bases. The CDR3 loop reads CASSAIAGGVSDTQYF. The CDR3 DNA reads as TGTGCCAGCAGCGCAATAGCGGGGGGCGTTTCAGATACGCAGTATTTT.

The chain links TRBV25-1 to TRBJ1-2; D call uncertain. The CDR3 sequence is 14 residues long. V was trimmed by 0 bases and J by 1 base, leaving 6 bases between them. CDR1 is MGHDK, CDR2 SYGVNS, per germline. CDR3 region: CASSEYASNYGYTF. CDR3 in DNA: TGTGCCAGCAGTGAATACGCCAGTAACTATGGCTACACCTTC.

The J gene is TRBJ2-5, the V gene TRBV7-2, with D perhaps TRBD2 (5 bases). This CDR3 contains 13 residues. Trimming stripped 2 bases from V and 5 bases from J, with 9 bases between. Germline CDR1 reads SGHTA; CDR2 reads FQGNSA. CDR3 sequence reads: CASSLWWEETQYF. In DNA form, the CDR3 reads TGTGCCAGCAGCTTATGGTGGGAGGAGACCCAGTACTTC.

The chain joins TRBV11-3 to TRBJ2-7; D perhaps matches TRBD1 (6 bases). V shed 1 base and J shed 5 bases, with 12 bases lying between them. Germline loops: CDR1 SGHNT, CDR2 YENEEA. This CDR3 is 14 amino acids long. CDR3 region: CASSLGNRENEQYF. The CDR3 DNA is TGTGCCAGCAGCTTAGGGAACAGGGAAAACGAGCAGTACTTC.

This chain joins TRBV5-1 and TRBJ2-1; 7 bases fit TRBD1. CDR3 length: 13 amino acids. Germline trimming cut 0 bases from V and 10 bases from J; bases unmatched to any gene: 4. CDR1 is SGHRS and CDR2 is YFSETQ in the germline V gene. CDR3 sequence: CASSLAGTAEQFF. The CDR3 nucleotides are TGCGCCAGCAGCTTGGCCGGGACAGCCGAGCAGTTCTTC. The full variable domain, in which reference TRBV5-1 and TRBJ2-1 provide the parts outside the CDR3, is KAGVTQTPRYLIKTRGQQVTLSCSPISGHRSVSWYQQTPGQGLQFLFEYFSETQRNKGNFPGRFSGRQFSNSRSEMNVSTLELGDSALYLCASSLAGTAEQFFGPGTRLTVL.

The genes are TRBV6-5 and TRBJ1-5; 9 positions agree with TRBD1. The CDR3 has 14 residues. Trimming took 6 bases from V and 7 from J; bases not matched to a gene: 7. Germline-derived CDR1 and CDR2 are MNHEY and SVGAGI. The CDR3 coding sequence is TGTGCCAGCAGCTCCGGGACAGGGACGCAGCCCCAGCATTTT. This sequence encodes CASSSGTGTQPQHF.

V and J are TRBV18 and TRBJ1-1; D may be TRBD1 (6 bases). V lost 3 bases, J lost 7 bases, and 12 bases lay in between. Germline loops: CDR1 KGHSH, CDR2 LQKENI. The CDR3 has 13 amino acids. In DNA, the CDR3 is TGTGCCAGCTCACCGAGGACAGAGTTTGAAGCTTTCTTT. Translating it yields CASSPRTEFEAFF.

This sequence joins TRBV3-1 (or the pseudogene TRBV3-2) and TRBJ1-1; D not resolved. Trimming cost V 2 bases and J 0 bases, with 10 bases left between them. Germline V gives CDR1 LGHDT, CDR2 YNNKEL (reference sequence). The CDR3 is 15 amino acids. The DNA of the CDR3 is TGTGCCAGCAGCCAAAATCCCGAGTTGAACACTGAAGCTTTCTTT. It translates to CASSQNPELNTEAFF.

This chain connects TRBV6-5 to TRBJ2-7; 9 bases map to TRBD2. Germline V gene sequence: CDR1 MNHEY, CDR2 SVGAGI. The trim removed 4 bases at V and 6 bases at J, leaving 10 bases unmatched. This CDR3 comprises 15 residues. The CDR3 sequence: CASSFIAGAAGEQYF. In DNA form, the CDR3 reads TGTGCCAGCAGTTTCATAGCGGGAGCGGCGGGCGAGCAGTACTTC.

The chain joins TRBV2 to TRBJ1-5; TRBD1 matches 11 bases. This CDR3 has 17 amino acids. Trimming took 2 bases from V and 7 from J; bases not matched to a gene: 10. Per germline, CDR1 SNHLY and CDR2 FYNNEI. This chain's CDR3 is CASSELEWTGGGQPQHF. CDR3 in DNA: TGTGCCAGCAGTGAACTTGAATGGACAGGGGGCGGGCAGCCCCAGCATTTT. Together with reference TRBV2 and TRBJ1-5, the CDR3 gives the full variable domain: EPEVTQTPSHQVTQMGQEVILRCVPISNHLYFYWYRQILGQKVEFLVSFYNNEISEKSEIFDDQFSVERPDGSNFTLKIRSTKLEDSAMYFCASSELEWTGGGQPQHFGDGTRLSIL.

This chain uses TRBV4-3 with TRBJ2-7, with unresolved D. V shed 3 bases and J shed 4 bases, with 16 bases lying between them. This CDR3 is built from 15 residues. Germline assignment: CDR1 LGHNA and CDR2 YSLEER. The CDR3 bases are TGCGCCAGCAGCCATGCGACTGGAGAAACTTACGAGCAGTACTTC. Translation gives CASSHATGETYEQYF.

V is TRBV7-9 and J is TRBJ1-4; D gene unclear. Looked up from germline, CDR1 is SEHNR and CDR2 is FQNEAQ (reference sequence). The CDR3 runs to 17 residues. V gave up 0 bases and J gave up 8 bases, with 19 bases separating them. The CDR3 nucleotides are TGTGCCAGCAGCTTAGCGGGTGAGGGCGCCCCTGGAGAAAAACTGTTTTTT. This encodes CASSLAGEGAPGEKLFF.

The chain joins TRBV7-2 to TRBJ1-3; no definite D call. This CDR3 comprises 16 residues. CDR1 and CDR2 from the germline V gene are SGHTA and FQGNSA. Trimming left V 0 bases short and J 0 bases short, with 9 bases between. Here the CDR3 reads CASSLAVSVSGNTIYF. The DNA for the CDR3 is TGTGCCAGCAGCTTAGCAGTATCGGTCTCTGGAAACACCATATATTTT.

The chain combines TRBV5-4 with TRBJ2-1, with TRBD2 matching 14 bases. CDR3 size: 17 residues. V lost 0 bases to trimming and J lost 10 bases; unmatched junction nucleotides: 9. CDR1 and CDR2 from the germline V gene are SGHNT and YYREEE (reference sequence). The CDR3 spells CASSLALGLAGVSEQFF. The CDR3 nucleotides are TGTGCCAGCAGCTTGGCTTTGGGACTAGCGGGAGTATCCGAGCAGTTCTTC.

The chain recombines TRBV7-2 with TRBJ1-6; D is unresolved. V lost 6 bases, J lost 6 bases, and 9 bases lay in between. The CDR3 totals 13 residues. The germline gives CDR1 SGHTA, CDR2 FQGNSA. The CDR3 loop is CASSSGSNSPLHF. CDR3 bases: TGTGCCAGCAGTTCAGGATCTAATTCACCCCTCCACTTT.

The chain carries TRBV6-6 and TRBJ2-2, with no clear D. Germline-derived CDR1 and CDR2 are MNHNY and SVGAGI (reference sequence). This CDR3 contains 13 residues. V gave up 7 bases and J gave up 4 bases, with 10 bases separating them. The CDR3 region has the DNA TGTGCCAGCAATGGCGGATCCACCGGGGAGCTGTTTTTT. It specifies CASNGGSTGELFF.

The rearrangement links TRBV12-3 or TRBV12-4 to TRBJ1-2, with 8 bases lining up with TRBD1. The CDR3 is made up of 13 amino acids. Trimming removed 5 bases from V and 8 bases from J; junction bases left unmatched: 7. The CDR3 bases are TGTGCCAGCAGTGTAGGGACAGGAACGGGCTACACCTTC. Protein product: CASSVGTGTGYTF.

The rearrangement joins TRBV25-1 to TRBJ1-6, with unresolved D. Germline lookup yields CDR1 MGHDK and CDR2 SYGVNS. The germline V and J ends were trimmed by 5 bases and 0 bases, with 14 bases remaining between them. The CDR3 runs to 17 residues. The CDR3 bases are TGTGCCAGCAGTCGCGGGGATAGCGGCTCCTATAATTCACCCCTCCACTTT. Protein product: CASSRGDSGSYNSPLHF.

This clone was observed a single time. The chain has TRBV2 and TRBJ2-3; possibly TRBD2 for D (5 bases). The V end lost 7 bases, the J end lost 0 bases, and 14 bases lay between the germline ends. Germline CDR1 SNHLY, CDR2 FYNNEI. This CDR3 spans 15 amino acids. In nucleotides, the CDR3 is TGTGCCAGCATCTTCCGGCCGGGAAGCACAGATACGCAGTATTTT. This sequence encodes CASIFRPGSTDTQYF.

The CDR3 protein is CAWSVTLPGVGGYTF. The CDR3 nucleotides read TGTGCCTGGAGTGTAACTCTCCCGGGGGTTGGGGGCTACACCTTC. V gene TRBV30 combines with J gene TRBJ1-2; TRBD1 might be the D (5 bases). Between the trimmed V and J ends, which lost 0 bases and 8 bases, there was a span of 19 bases. Per the germline V gene, CDR1 is GTSNPN and CDR2 is SVGIG (reference sequence). The CDR3 is 15 residues long.

The CDR3 here is CASSEAGVGTDTQYF. DNA for the CDR3: TGTGCCAGCAGTGAGGCGGGCGTCGGCACAGATACGCAGTATTTT. The chain has TRBV2 and TRBJ2-3; D is possibly TRBD2 (5 bases). V was cut by 3 bases and J by 1 base, with 11 bases left in between. Per the germline V gene, CDR1 is SNHLY and CDR2 is FYNNEI. The CDR3 consists of 15 residues.

In DNA, the CDR3 is TGCAGTGCTACTAGGTCAGATACGCAGTATTTT. Amino acids: CSATRSDTQYF. The V gene is TRBV20-1, the J gene TRBJ2-3; D is ambiguous. The CDR3 length is 11 residues. The V and J ends lost 4 bases and 4 bases respectively, with 6 bases between them. The germline V gene encodes CDR1 DFQATT and CDR2 SNEGSKA (reference sequence).

The chain combines TRBV15 with TRBJ1-1; 7 bases agree with TRBD1. Unmatched junction bases numbered 3, after V lost 2 bases and J lost 0 bases. Per germline, CDR1 LNHNV and CDR2 YYDKDF (reference sequence). The CDR3 runs 15 residues. This CDR3 is CATSRRDSMNTEAFF. The CDR3 coding sequence is TGTGCCACCAGCAGACGGGACAGCATGAACACTGAAGCTTTCTTT.